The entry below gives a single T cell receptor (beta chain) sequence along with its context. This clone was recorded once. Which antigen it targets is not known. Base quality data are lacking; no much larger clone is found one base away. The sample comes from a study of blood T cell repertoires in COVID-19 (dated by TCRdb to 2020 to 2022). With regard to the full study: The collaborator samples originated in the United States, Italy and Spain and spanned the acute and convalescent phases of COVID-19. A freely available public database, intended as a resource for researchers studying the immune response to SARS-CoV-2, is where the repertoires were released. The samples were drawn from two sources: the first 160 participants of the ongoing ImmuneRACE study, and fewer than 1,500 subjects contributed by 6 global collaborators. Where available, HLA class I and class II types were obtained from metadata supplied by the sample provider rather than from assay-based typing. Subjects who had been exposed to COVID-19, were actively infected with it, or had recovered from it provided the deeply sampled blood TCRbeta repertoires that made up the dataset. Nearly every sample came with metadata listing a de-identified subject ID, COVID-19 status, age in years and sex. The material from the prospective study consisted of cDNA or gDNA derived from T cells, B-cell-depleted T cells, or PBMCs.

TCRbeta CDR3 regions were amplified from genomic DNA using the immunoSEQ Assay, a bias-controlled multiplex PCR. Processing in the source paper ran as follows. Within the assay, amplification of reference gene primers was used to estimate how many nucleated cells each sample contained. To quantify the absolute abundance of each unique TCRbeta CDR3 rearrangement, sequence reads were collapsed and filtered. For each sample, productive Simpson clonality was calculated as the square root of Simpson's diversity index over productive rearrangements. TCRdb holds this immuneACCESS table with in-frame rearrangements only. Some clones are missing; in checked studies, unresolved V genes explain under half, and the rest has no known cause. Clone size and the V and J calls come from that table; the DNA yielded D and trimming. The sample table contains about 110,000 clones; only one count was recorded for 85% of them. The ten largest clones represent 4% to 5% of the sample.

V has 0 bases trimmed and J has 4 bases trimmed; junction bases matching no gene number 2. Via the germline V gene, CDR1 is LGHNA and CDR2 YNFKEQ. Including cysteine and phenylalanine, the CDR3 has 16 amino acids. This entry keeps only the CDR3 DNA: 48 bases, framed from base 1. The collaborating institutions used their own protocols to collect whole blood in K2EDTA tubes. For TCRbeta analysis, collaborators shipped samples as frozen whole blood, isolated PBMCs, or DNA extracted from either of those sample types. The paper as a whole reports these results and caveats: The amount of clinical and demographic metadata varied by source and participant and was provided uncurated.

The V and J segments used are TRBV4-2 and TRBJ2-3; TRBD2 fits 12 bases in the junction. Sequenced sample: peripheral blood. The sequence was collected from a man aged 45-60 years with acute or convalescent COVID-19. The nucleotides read TGTGCCAGCAGCCAAGAACTAGCGGGGGGTGCAGATACGCAGTATTTT. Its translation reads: CASSQELAGGADTQYF.